This T cell receptor beta chain was sequenced for a study of T cells after yellow fever vaccination. Study-wide results and caveats: Weaker in magnitude, the secondary response showed a faster peak on day 5 versus 15. Only a minor proportion of clonotypes was detected across both CD4 and CD8 compartments.

To note about this clonotype: The target antigen is unknown.

TCRdb passed the 5' RACE reads through MiXCR, listing each CDR3 protein once. The sample consists of over 300,000 distinct CDR3 sequences, 6.8% of them appearing once. The germline gives CDR1 KGHSH, CDR2 LQKENI. V shed 3 bases and J shed 1 base, with 15 bases lying between them. The CDR3 contains 16 residues. The sequence derives from a young man who received the YFV17D yellow fever vaccine. The chain combines TRBV18 with TRBJ1-2, with D possibly being TRBD1 (5 bases). Source: PBMCs, taken about 41 days after the first yellow fever vaccination. This CDR3 is CASSPYRGGNNYGYTF. CDR3 coding DNA: TGTGCCAGCTCACCGTACCGGGGGGGGAATAACTATGGCTACACCTTC.